Presented here are 5 T cell receptor beta chains from one specimen sequenced in a study of regulatory T cells in long-lasting Graves disease. HTBI primers from iRepertoire and Arm-PCR of CDR3 regions yielded the TCR beta libraries. TCRdb independently ran MiXCR on the multiplex PCR reads; one entry per CDR3 protein. The table has roughly 380,000 distinct CDR3 sequences, 16% seen once. Time point indicated: newly diagnosed GD, antithyroid drugs for less than 3 months. With RNA extracted from PBMCs as input, the TCR library was made. These same data were also listed under a study on T cells in Graves' hyperthyroidism and ophthalmopathy.

Sequenced here: peripheral blood mononuclear cells (PBMCs), sampled at new diagnosis, from a patient treated with antithyroid drugs. The receptors shown here come from a man between 35 and 55 years old with Graves disease.

This rearrangement joins TRBV12-3 or TRBV12-4 to TRBJ2-1; D perhaps matches TRBD2 (6 bases). With 3 bases removed from V and 7 bases from J, the gap between germline ends came to 16 bases. CDR3 size: 15 residues. CDR3 DNA: TGTGCCAGCAGTTTGGGGGGTAGGCTGGGGAATGAGCAGTTCTTC. Its translation is CASSLGGRLGNEQFF.

Comments on this clonotype: A far larger clone is only one base removed, so a read error is likely. Because the CDR3 is missing its conserved closing phenylalanine or tryptophan, this is likely a read error. CDR3 in DNA: TGTGCCAGCAGTTACTCGACCAGGGGGGCCAAAAACATTCAGTACCTC. It specifies CASSYSTRGAKNIQYL. This chain links TRBV6-2 or TRBV6-3 with TRBJ2-1; 7 bases fit TRBD1. The J call could be wrong; TRBJ2-4 is a better fit for the DNA end. The CDR3 consists of 16 residues. CDR1 and CDR2 (germline): MNHEY, SVGEGT.

The chain uses TRBV19 and TRBJ1-1; 7 nucleotides line up with TRBD1. Germline-derived CDR1 and CDR2 are LNHDA and SQIVND (reference sequence). The CDR3 consists of 15 residues. The V segment lost 8 bases and the J segment 3 bases; nucleotides outside the gene matches: 12. The CDR3, as DNA: TGTGCCAGTGCCCGCGAGGGGGCTGATCACACTGAAGCTTTCTTT. As protein: CASAREGADHTEAFF.

This clonotype was observed many times. This chain joins TRBV12-3 or TRBV12-4 and TRBJ2-5, with no clear D. The CDR3 length is 13 residues. V was trimmed by 4 bases and J by 3 bases, leaving 9 bases between them. The CDR3 region is CASSSMGKETQYF. In nucleotides, the CDR3 is TGTGCCAGCAGTTCAATGGGCAAAGAGACCCAGTACTTC.

This clonotype was seen at least ten times. The genes are TRBV14 and TRBJ2-1, with TRBD2 as a possible D gene (6 bases). This CDR3 has 13 residues. From germline, CDR1 is SGHDN and CDR2 FVKESK. The V and J ends lost 8 bases and 6 bases respectively, with 14 bases between them. The CDR3 protein is CASGERGGNEQFF. The CDR3 DNA reads TGTGCCAGCGGTGAGAGGGGAGGCAATGAGCAGTTCTTC.